Listed here are 16 T cell receptor beta chains from one sample, sequenced in a study of spatial heterogeneity in lung cancer. Time point given: sample taken at primary tumor resection. TCRdb re-derived calls from the 5' RACE reads in MiXCR, one entry per CDR3 protein. Here the sample spans about 38,000 distinct CDR3 sequences, around 7% being singletons. Sequenced here: PBMCs, sampled at surgery. These receptors were obtained from a male donor with early-stage non-small cell lung cancer.

The sample holds many counts of this clonotype. The genes are TRBV7-2 and TRBJ2-5; D gene uncertain. Per the germline V gene, CDR1 is SGHTA and CDR2 is FQGNSA. Trimming cost V 2 bases and J 7 bases, with 5 bases left between them. CDR3 length: 11 amino acids. This chain's CDR3 is CASSLSGTQYF. DNA of the CDR3: TGTGCCAGCAGCTTATCCGGGACCCAGTACTTC.

This chain links TRBV5-6 with TRBJ1-2; D is unclear. The V end was cut by 4 bases, the J end by 7 bases, with 11 bases between. Germline V gene lookup returns CDR1 SGHDT and CDR2 YYEEEE. CDR3 length equals 12 residues. CDR3: CASSIDPSGYTF. In DNA form, the CDR3 reads TGTGCCAGCAGCATAGACCCCTCTGGCTACACCTTC.

This clonotype appeared many times. This sequence joins TRBV12-3 or TRBV12-4 and TRBJ1-3; no firm D call. V dropped 6 bases and J dropped 0 bases, with 6 bases sitting between them. The CDR3 is 13 residues long. The CDR3 DNA reads as TGTGCCAGCAGCTTGAACTCTGGAAACACCATATATTTT. Its protein product is CASSLNSGNTIYF.

The CDR3 DNA sequence: TGTGCCAGCAGCTCTGCCACCGGGGAGCTGTTTTTT. Translating it yields CASSSATGELFF. The rearrangement uses TRBV13 and TRBJ2-2; unclear D gene. V was pared by 4 bases and J by 4 bases, with 4 bases between. The CDR3 length is 12 residues. Looked up from germline, CDR1 is PRHDT and CDR2 is FYEKMQ (reference sequence).

This clonotype was observed a few times. J is TRBJ2-5 and V is TRBV11-2; TRBD1 or TRBD2 may be the D gene (5 bases each). In germline, CDR1 is SGHAT, CDR2 FQNNGV. V was trimmed by 5 bases and J by 10 bases, leaving 11 bases between them. The CDR3 length is 11 residues. CDR3 residues: CASSGGGDQYF. The CDR3 coding sequence is TGTGCCAGCAGCGGTGGGGGAGACCAGTACTTC.

At least ten counts were recorded for this clonotype. The gene calls are TRBV12-3 or TRBV12-4 and TRBJ1-3, with D uncertain. This CDR3 is 11 amino acids long. The ends were cut back, 6 bases at V and 9 bases at J, with 9 bases in the middle. The CDR3 reads CASSLVSTIYF. CDR3 bases: TGTGCCAGCAGCCTCGTCAGCACCATATATTTT.

V and J are TRBV7-6 and TRBJ2-1, with D perhaps TRBD1 or TRBD2 (5 bases each). This CDR3 spans 16 amino acids. The V end lost 3 bases, the J end lost 0 bases, and 12 bases lay between the germline ends. Per the germline V gene, CDR1 is SGHVS and CDR2 is FNYEAQ. CDR3 bases: TGTGCCAGCAGCTTTTGGGGGTCGAGCTCCTACAATGAGCAGTTCTTC. Amino acids: CASSFWGSSSYNEQFF.

V is TRBV3-1 and J is TRBJ2-3, with a weak D call TRBD2 (5 bases). The CDR3 spans 17 residues. The V end was cut by 3 bases, the J end by 1 base, with 17 bases between. Looked up from germline, CDR1 is LGHDT and CDR2 is YNNKEL (reference sequence). The CDR3 DNA is TGTGCCAGCAGCCAGGATAGCGCAACCTACGGCACAGATACGCAGTATTTT. Encoded protein: CASSQDSATYGTDTQYF.

By proportion, this clonotype is medium-sized. The chain employs TRBV6-2 or TRBV6-3 and TRBJ1-1; no clear D gene. The CDR3 runs 12 residues. CDR1 is MNHEY and CDR2 is SVGEGT in the germline V gene. With 2 bases removed from V and 9 bases from J, the gap between germline ends came to 10 bases. The CDR3 protein is CASSYQVSQAFF. The CDR3 nucleotides are TGTGCCAGCAGTTACCAGGTTTCCCAAGCTTTCTTT.

This clonotype was seen at least ten times. The chain carries TRBV6-2 or TRBV6-3 and TRBJ1-1, with D maybe TRBD1 (5 bases). In germline, CDR1 is MNHEY, CDR2 SVGEGT. Trimming removed 2 bases at V and 6 bases at J, with 10 bases between. This CDR3 spans 13 amino acids. CDR3 sequence: CASSYDSRSEAFF. The CDR3 nucleotides are TGTGCCAGCAGTTACGACAGCCGCTCTGAAGCTTTCTTT.

This clonotype was detected a few times. CDR3 DNA: TGCAGTGCTTTGAGACAGGGGGCCCAGGGCTACACCTTC. Its translation: CSALRQGAQGYTF. V and J are TRBV20-1 and TRBJ1-2; 10 nucleotides match TRBD1. This CDR3 has 13 amino acids. Germline CDR1 and CDR2: DFQATT and SNEGSKA (reference sequence). V shed 5 bases and J 8 bases; nucleotides not matched to a gene: 8.

This clonotype occurred many times. The chain has TRBV3-1 and TRBJ2-3; 14 nucleotides line up with TRBD2. CDR3 length: 14 residues. Germline-derived CDR1 and CDR2 are LGHDT and YNNKEL (reference sequence). Germline trimming cut 6 bases from V and 5 bases from J; bases unmatched to any gene: 1. CDR3 sequence: CASRGTSGGDTQYF. The CDR3 DNA reads as TGTGCCAGCAGGGGGACTAGCGGGGGAGATACGCAGTATTTT.

This chain connects TRBV11-2 to TRBJ2-2; D is unclear. The V end lost 5 bases, the J end lost 7 bases, and 8 bases lay between the germline ends. The CDR3 covers 12 residues. Germline loops: CDR1 SGHAT, CDR2 FQNNGV. The CDR3 sequence is CASSQTIGELFF. CDR3 nucleotide sequence: TGTGCCAGCAGCCAAACCATCGGGGAGCTGTTTTTT.

This chain joins TRBV11-3 and TRBJ2-3; D perhaps matches TRBD1 (6 bases). The CDR3 is made up of 16 amino acids. Trimming pared 3 bases from V and 0 bases from J, leaving 13 bases between. Germline V lookup: CDR1 SGHNT, CDR2 YENEEA. The CDR3 nucleotides read TGTGCCAGCAGCTTCAACCGGGACACAAGCACAGATACGCAGTATTTT. Protein: CASSFNRDTSTDTQYF. The full variable domain, its missing parts supplied by reference TRBV11-3 and TRBJ2-3, is EAGVVQSPRYKIIEKKQPVAFWCNPISGHNTLYWYLQNLGQGPELLIRYENEEAVDDSQLPKDRFSAERLKGVDSTLKIQPAELGDSAVYLCASSFNRDTSTDTQYFGPGTRLTVL.

This chain links TRBV12-3 or TRBV12-4 with TRBJ2-7; possible D gene TRBD2, 5 bases. The CDR3 runs 12 residues. V lost 4 bases, J lost 12 bases, and 16 bases lay in between. DNA of the CDR3: TGTGCCAGCAGTTCCGGACTCATTACGGGGTACTTC. Translated, it gives CASSSGLITGYF.

This clonotype was seen repeatedly, ten times or more. The genes are TRBV12-3 or TRBV12-4 and TRBJ2-7; 7 nucleotides align to TRBD2. Trimming removed 2 bases from V and 0 bases from J; junction bases left unmatched: 4. This CDR3 spans 15 amino acids. The CDR3 DNA is TGTGCCAGCAGTTTATCGGGCGGGAGCTCCTACGAGCAGTACGTC. It specifies CASSLSGGSSYEQYV.